One sample yielded the 10 T cell receptor beta chains listed below, sequenced in a study of monozygotic twins with inflammatory bowel disease. Following a re-call of the 5' RACE reads, TCRdb has one entry per CDR3 protein and lacks DNA. The sample shows around 450,000 distinct CDR3 sequences, and about 2.2% sits with its ten largest clones. Sequenced material: blood. These receptors were obtained from a human donor with ulcerative colitis or Crohn's disease, or a healthy co-twin of an affected twin (not recorded which).

The chain uses TRBV4-2 and TRBJ2-3; the D call of TRBD2 rests on TCRdb alone, since no DNA is present to check it. Per germline, CDR1 LGHNA and CDR2 YNFKEQ. The CDR3 has 17 residues. Here the CDR3 reads CASSQAVGGSRTDTQYF.

The chain recombines TRBV7-2 with TRBJ2-5; the TCRdb call, TRBD1, lacks DNA for checking. The CDR3 covers 16 residues. Germline CDR1 and CDR2: SGHTA and FQGNSA. The CDR3 is CASSLRARSYQETQYF.

CDR3 residues: CASSQDPLQGTNTGELFF. This sequence joins TRBV4-2 and TRBJ2-2; lacking DNA, the TRBD2 call made by TCRdb goes unchecked. This CDR3 has 18 residues. From germline, CDR1 is LGHNA and CDR2 YNFKEQ.

The chain's CDR3 is CASSLNRINTGELFF. The V and J genes are TRBV5-1 and TRBJ2-2; TCRdb names TRBD1, which stays unverified in the absence of DNA. This CDR3 has 15 amino acids. Per the germline V gene, CDR1 is SGHRS and CDR2 is YFSETQ.

The chain has TRBV5-4 and TRBJ2-1. The CDR3 has 15 residues. The V gene's germline CDR1 is SGHNT and CDR2 YYREEE (reference sequence). The CDR3: CASSPASKSYNEQFF.

The V gene is TRBV10-3, the J gene TRBJ2-5; TCRdb proposes TRBD2, but this gene call is untestable without DNA. Looked up from germline, CDR1 is ENHRY and CDR2 is SYGVKD. The CDR3 length is 15 residues. The CDR3 is CAMQGLAGYKETQYF.

The CDR3 here is CATSDAPGTISGANVLTF. The chain recombines TRBV24-1 with TRBJ2-6; the TCRdb call, TRBD1, lacks DNA for checking. The CDR3 covers 18 residues. Germline assignment: CDR1 KGHDR and CDR2 SFDVKD.

The V and J genes are TRBV5-1 and TRBJ1-6; without DNA, the TCRdb call of TRBD1 cannot be checked. Per the germline V gene, CDR1 is SGHRS and CDR2 is YFSETQ. The CDR3 spans 14 residues. The CDR3 sequence is CASRSGDSGSPLHF.

The J gene is TRBJ2-2, the V gene TRBV2; checking the TCRdb D call of TRBD1 is not possible without DNA. The CDR3 contains 15 residues. Per germline, CDR1 SNHLY and CDR2 FYNNEI. CDR3 region: CASRRDRGNTGELFF.

The rearrangement uses TRBV10-3 and TRBJ1-1; as DNA is missing, the TRBD1 call by TCRdb cannot be tested. The CDR3 spans 13 residues. Germline-derived CDR1 and CDR2 are ENHRY and SYGVKD. This CDR3 is CAISEAGLSEAFF.